This entry concerns a single T cell receptor beta chain. This sample is drawn from a study of radiotherapy plus CTLA-4 blockade in lung cancer. Data came from immunoSEQ multiplex PCR; TCRdb stores just in-frame clones and leaves some out. Among roughly 93,000 clones listed, 82% were seen once. Trimming took off 4 bases at V and 7 bases at J, with 17 bases between the two ends. The CDR3 runs 15 residues. Per the germline V gene, CDR1 is MNHNY and CDR2 is SVGAGI (reference sequence). Sequenced material: peripheral blood, taken from a patient treated with radiotherapy plus ipilimumab. The chain is built from TRBV6-6 and TRBJ1-5, with D possibly being TRBD1 (6 bases). This sequence was found in a human donor with non-small cell lung cancer who had a partial response to radiotherapy plus ipilimumab. CDR3 sequence: CASSFPLQGSQPQHF. The CDR3 DNA is TGTGCCAGCAGTTTTCCCCTACAGGGCAGCCAGCCCCAGCATTTT.